The present T cell receptor beta chain was sequenced within a study of blood T cell repertoires in COVID-19. Study as a whole: Samples of COVID-19 (acute and convalescent) were obtained from the United States, Italy and Spain.

The germline V and J ends were trimmed by 3 bases and 6 bases, with 11 bases remaining between them. In germline, CDR1 is MNHEY, CDR2 SMNVEV (reference sequence). This CDR3 has 13 amino acids. In the study's own analysis: The assay estimated nucleated cells by amplifying reference gene primers. Produced via immunoSEQ multiplex PCR; TCRdb's table is partial and in-frame only. The D gene and trimming were derived from the DNA, and the V and J assignments and clone size from that table. The data show 60,000 to 75,000 clones, about 90% seen once. This clone was seen a single time. The rearrangement uses TRBV27 and TRBJ1-1; a weak D match, TRBD1 (5 bases). This sequence originates from a man in his sixties with acute or convalescent COVID-19. Material for sequencing was peripheral blood. The DNA for the CDR3 is TGTGCCAGCAGTTTCCCCGGGGGTGCTGAAGCTTTCTTT. It codes for CASSFPGGAEAFF.